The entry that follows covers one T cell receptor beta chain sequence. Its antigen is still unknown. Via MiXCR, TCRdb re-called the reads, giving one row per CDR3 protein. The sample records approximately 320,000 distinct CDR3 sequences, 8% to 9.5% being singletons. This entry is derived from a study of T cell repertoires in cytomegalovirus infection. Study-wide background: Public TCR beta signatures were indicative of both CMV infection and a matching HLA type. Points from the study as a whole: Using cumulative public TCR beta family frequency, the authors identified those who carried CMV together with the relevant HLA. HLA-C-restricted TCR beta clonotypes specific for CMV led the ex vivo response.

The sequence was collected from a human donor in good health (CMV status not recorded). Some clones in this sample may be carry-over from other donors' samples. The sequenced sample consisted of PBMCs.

This CDR3 is CASTPGLPQETQYF. The CDR3 nucleotides are TGTGCCAGCACCCCGGGACTGCCCCAAGAGACCCAGTACTTC. The J gene is TRBJ2-5, the V gene TRBV12-3 or TRBV12-4, with a weak D call TRBD2 (6 bases). The CDR3 is made up of 14 amino acids. V lost 7 bases and J 1 base, leaving 13 bases between the germline ends.